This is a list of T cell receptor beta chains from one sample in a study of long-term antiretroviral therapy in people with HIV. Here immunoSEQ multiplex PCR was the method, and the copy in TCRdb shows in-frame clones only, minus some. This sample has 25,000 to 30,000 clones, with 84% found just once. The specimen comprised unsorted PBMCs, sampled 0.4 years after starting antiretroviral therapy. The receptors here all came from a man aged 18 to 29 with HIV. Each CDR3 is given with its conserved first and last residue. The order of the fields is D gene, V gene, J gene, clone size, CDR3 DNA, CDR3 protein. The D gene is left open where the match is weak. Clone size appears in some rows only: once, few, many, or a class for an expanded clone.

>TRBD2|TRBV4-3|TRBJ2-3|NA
TGCGCCAGCAGCCAAGATTGGCTAGCGGGAGAGACAGATACGCAGTATTTT
CASSQDWLAGETDTQYF
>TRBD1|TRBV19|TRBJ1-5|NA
TGTGCCAGTAGTAAGGTTGCACAGGGGGCTAGCCAGCCCCAGCATTTT
CASSKVAQGASQPQHF
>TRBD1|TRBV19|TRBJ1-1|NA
TGTGCCAGTAGTACAGCCAGGGGGCGCAGGAACACTGAAGCTTTCTTT
CASSTARGRRNTEAFF
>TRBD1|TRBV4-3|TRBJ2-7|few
TGCGCCAGCAGCCCTGGTGGGACAGGTTCCTACGAGCAGTACTTC
CASSPGGTGSYEQYF
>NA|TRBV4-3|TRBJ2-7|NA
TGCGCCAGCAGCCAAGGTAGGGACTCCTACGAGCAGTACTTC
CASSQGRDSYEQYF
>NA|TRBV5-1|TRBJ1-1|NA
TGCGCCAGCAGCTTAGGCGGAGAGGACACTGAAGCTTTCTTT
CASSLGGEDTEAFF
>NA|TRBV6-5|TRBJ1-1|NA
TGTGCCAGCAGTTACGCGCCCCTGGGCACTGAAGCTTTCTTT
CASSYAPLGTEAFF
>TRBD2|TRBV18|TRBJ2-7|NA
TGTGCCAGCTCACCACCCCCGAGTTGGGGGGGATACGAGCAGTACTTC
CASSPPPSWGGYEQYF
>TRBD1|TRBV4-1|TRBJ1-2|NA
TGCGCCAGCAGCCAAGATTTAGGGGGCGGTGGCTACACCTTC
CASSQDLGGGGYTF
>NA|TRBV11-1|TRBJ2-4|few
TGTGCCAGCAGCCAACCCAGTCGGGACATTCAGTACTTC
CASSQPSRDIQYF
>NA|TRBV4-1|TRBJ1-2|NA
TGCGCCAGCAGCCCTTATCAGGGTCTACAGGACTATGGCTACACCTTC
CASSPYQGLQDYGYTF
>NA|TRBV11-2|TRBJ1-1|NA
TGTGCCAGCAGCTTCCGGGGCGATGAAGCTTTCTTT
CASSFRGDEAFF
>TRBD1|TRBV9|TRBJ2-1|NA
TGTGCCAGCAGCGTGACAGGGGGAGGCAATGAGCAGTTCTTC
CASSVTGGGNEQFF
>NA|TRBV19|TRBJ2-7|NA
TGTGCCAGTAGTTCGCGCTACGAGCAGTACTTC
CASSSRYEQYF
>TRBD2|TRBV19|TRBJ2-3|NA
TGTGCCAGTAGTATCGCGGGAGGGTTGGATACGCAGTATTTT
CASSIAGGLDTQYF
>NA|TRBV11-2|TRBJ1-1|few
TGTGCCAGCAGCTTAATAGGGGCGCAGGCTGAAGCTTTCTTT
CASSLIGAQAEAFF
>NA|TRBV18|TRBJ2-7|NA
TGTGCCAGCTCAGAGACGGAGACATACGAGCAGTACTTC
CASSETETYEQYF
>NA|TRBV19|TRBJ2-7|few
TGTGCCAGTAGTATTCCCGCCGGCAGGGGCTATTCCTACGAGCAGTACTTC
CASSIPAGRGYSYEQYF
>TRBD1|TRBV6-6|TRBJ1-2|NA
TGTGCCAGCAATACAGGGGATGGCTACACCTTC
CASNTGDGYTF
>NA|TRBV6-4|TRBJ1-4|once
TGTGCCAGCAGTGATAGACCGGGAGAAAAACTGTTTTTT
CASSDRPGEKLFF
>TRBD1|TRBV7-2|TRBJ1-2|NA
TGTGCCAGCAGCACACGGACAGGGGGCCACTATGGCTACACCTTC
CASSTRTGGHYGYTF
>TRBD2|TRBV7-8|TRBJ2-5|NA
TGTGCCAGCAGTCCGACTAGCGGGGGGGCCTGGGGAGAGACCCAGTACTTC
CASSPTSGGAWGETQYF
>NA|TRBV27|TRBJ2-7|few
TGTGCCAGCAGGGACAGTGCCTACGAGCAGTACTTC
CASRDSAYEQYF
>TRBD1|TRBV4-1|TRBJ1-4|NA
TGCGCCAGCAGCCAGCCTCGGGACAGGGACGAAAAACTGTTTTTT
CASSQPRDRDEKLFF
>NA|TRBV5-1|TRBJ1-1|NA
TGCGCCAGCAGCTTGGTCCAGACAGATCGAGGCACTGAAGCTTTCTTT
CASSLVQTDRGTEAFF
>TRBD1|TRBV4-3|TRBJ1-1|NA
TGCGCCAGCAGCCAAGGGACAGGGCAGACTGAAGCTTTCTTT
CASSQGTGQTEAFF
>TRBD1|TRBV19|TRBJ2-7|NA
TGTGCCAGTAGTATTCGGCGACAGGGATCCTACGAGCAGTACTTC
CASSIRRQGSYEQYF
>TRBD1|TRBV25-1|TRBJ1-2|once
TGTGCCAGCAGTGAATGGGGGACAGCTAAGGAGTATGGCTACACCTTC
CASSEWGTAKEYGYTF
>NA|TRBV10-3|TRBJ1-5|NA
TGTGCCATCAGTGCTAGCAATCAGCCCCAGCATTTT
CAISASNQPQHF
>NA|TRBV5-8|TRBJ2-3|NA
TGTGCCAGCAGCTTGTTTCGGGAGCTGACAGATACGCAGTATTTT
CASSLFRELTDTQYF
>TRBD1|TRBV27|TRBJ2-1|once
TGTGCCAGCAGTCGGGACAGCAATGAGCAGTTCTTC
CASSRDSNEQFF
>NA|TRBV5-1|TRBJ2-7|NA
TGCGCCAGCAGCTTGGCCGACTACGAGCAGTACTTC
CASSLADYEQYF
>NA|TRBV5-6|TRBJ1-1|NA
TGTGCCAGCAGCTTGACAGAGGACACTGAAGCTTTCTTT
CASSLTEDTEAFF
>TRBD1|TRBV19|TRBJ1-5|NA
TGTGCCAGTAGTCCCGACCGGGGACAGGGGATGAATCAGCCCCAGCATTTT
CASSPDRGQGMNQPQHF
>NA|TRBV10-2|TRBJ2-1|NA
TGCGCCAGCAGCCAGGGGCGGAATGAGCAGTTCTTC
CASSQGRNEQFF
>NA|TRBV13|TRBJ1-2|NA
TGTGCCAGCAGCTTAGAAGGGAGTCTCACCTATGGCTACACCTTC
CASSLEGSLTYGYTF
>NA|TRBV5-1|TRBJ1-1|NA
TGCGCCAGCAGCTTTGGGGGGGAGAACACTGAAGCTTTCTTT
CASSFGGENTEAFF
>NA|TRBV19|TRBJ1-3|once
TGTGCCAGTAGTCCGGGGGGCCCCGCACTAACTGGAAACACCATATATTTT
CASSPGGPALTGNTIYF
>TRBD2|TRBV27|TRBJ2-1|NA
TGTGCCAGCAGTCCATGGACTAGCGGGGGCTGGGATGAGCAGTTCTTC
CASSPWTSGGWDEQFF
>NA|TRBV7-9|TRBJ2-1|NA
TGTGCCAGCAGCTTAGGGAGGGGACTCAATGAGCAGTTCTTC
CASSLGRGLNEQFF
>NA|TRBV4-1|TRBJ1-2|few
TGCGCCAGCAGCTCTCCAACCGGGACAACGGGTGGCTACACCTTC
CASSSPTGTTGGYTF
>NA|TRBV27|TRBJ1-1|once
TGTGCCAGCAGTTTAAGAATAGGGGACACTGAAGCTTTCTTT
CASSLRIGDTEAFF
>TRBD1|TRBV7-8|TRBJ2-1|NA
TGTGCCAGCAGCTCTCACAGGGGAGAATACAATGAGCAGTTCTTC
CASSSHRGEYNEQFF
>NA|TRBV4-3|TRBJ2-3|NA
TGCGCCAGCAGCCCTACAGGGCACAGCACAGATACGCAGTATTTT
CASSPTGHSTDTQYF
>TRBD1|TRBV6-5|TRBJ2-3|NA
TGTGCCAGCACCCGGGGACAGTACACAGATACGCAGTATTTT
CASTRGQYTDTQYF
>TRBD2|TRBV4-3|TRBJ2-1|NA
TGCGCCAGCAGCCAAGACAAACTAGCGGGCTCCAATGAGCAGTTCTTC
CASSQDKLAGSNEQFF
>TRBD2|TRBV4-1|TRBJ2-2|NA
TGCGCCAGCAGCCAAGGCCGACTAGCACGCAACGCCGGGGAGCTGTTTTTT
CASSQGRLARNAGELFF